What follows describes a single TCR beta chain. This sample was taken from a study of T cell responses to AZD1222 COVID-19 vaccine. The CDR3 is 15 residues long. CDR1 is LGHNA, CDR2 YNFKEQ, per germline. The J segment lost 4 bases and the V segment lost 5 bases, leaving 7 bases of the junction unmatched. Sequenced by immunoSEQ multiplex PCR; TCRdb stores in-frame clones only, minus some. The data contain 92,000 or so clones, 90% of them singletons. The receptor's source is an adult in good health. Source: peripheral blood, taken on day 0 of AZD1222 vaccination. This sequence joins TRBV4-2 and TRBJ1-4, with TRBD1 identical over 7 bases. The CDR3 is CASSGQDSLNEKLFF. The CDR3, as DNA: TGTGCCAGCAGCGGACAGGACAGCCTTAATGAAAAACTGTTTTTT.